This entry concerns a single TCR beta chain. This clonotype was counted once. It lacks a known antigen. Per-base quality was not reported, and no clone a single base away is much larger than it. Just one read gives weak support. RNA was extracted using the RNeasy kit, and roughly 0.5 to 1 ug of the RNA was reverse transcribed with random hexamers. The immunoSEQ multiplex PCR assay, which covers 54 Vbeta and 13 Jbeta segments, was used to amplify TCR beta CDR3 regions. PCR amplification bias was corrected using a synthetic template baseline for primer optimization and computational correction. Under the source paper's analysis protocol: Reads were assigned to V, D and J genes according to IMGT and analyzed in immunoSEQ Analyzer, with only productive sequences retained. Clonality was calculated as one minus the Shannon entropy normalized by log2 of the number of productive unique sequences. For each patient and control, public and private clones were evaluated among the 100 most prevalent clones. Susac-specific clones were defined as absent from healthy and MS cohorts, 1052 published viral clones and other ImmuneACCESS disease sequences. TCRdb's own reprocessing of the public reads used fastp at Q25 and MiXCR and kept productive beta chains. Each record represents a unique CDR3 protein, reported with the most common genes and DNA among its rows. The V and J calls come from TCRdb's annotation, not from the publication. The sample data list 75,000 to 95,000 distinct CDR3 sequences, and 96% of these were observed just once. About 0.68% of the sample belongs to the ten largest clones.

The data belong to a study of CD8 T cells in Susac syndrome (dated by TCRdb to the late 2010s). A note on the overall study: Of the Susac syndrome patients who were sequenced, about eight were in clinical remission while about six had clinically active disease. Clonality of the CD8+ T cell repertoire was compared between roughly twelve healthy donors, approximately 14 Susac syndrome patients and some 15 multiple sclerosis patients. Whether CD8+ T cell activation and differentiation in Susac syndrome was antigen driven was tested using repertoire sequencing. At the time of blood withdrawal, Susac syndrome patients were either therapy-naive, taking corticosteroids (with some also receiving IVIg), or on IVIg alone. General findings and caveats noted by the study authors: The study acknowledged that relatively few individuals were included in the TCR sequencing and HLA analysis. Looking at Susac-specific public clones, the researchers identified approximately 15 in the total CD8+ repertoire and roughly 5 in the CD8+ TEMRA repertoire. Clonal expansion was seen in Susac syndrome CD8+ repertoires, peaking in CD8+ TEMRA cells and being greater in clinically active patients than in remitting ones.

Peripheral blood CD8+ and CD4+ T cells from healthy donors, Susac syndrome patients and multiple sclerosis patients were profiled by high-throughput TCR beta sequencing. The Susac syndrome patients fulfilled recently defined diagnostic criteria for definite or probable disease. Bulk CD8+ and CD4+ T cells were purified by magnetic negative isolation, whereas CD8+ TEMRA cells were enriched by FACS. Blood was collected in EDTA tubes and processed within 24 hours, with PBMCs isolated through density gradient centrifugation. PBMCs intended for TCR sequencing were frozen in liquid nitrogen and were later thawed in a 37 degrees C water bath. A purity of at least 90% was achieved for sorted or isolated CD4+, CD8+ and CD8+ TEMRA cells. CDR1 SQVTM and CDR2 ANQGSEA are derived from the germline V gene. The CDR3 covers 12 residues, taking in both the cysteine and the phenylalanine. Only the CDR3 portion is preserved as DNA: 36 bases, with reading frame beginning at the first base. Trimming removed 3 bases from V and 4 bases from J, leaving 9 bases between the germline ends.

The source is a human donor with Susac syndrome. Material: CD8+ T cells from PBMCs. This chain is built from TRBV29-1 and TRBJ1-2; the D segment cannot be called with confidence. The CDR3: CSVDRRVYGYTF. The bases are TGCAGCGTTGATCGGAGGGTCTATGGCTACACCTTC. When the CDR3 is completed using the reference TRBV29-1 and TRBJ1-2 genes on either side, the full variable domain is SAVISQKPSRDICQRGTSLTIQCQVDSQVTMMFWYRQQPGQSLTLIATANQGSEATYESGFVIDKFPISRPNLTFSTLTVSNMSPEDSSIYLCSVDRRVYGYTFGSGTRLTVV.